This TCR beta chain is from a study of metastatic and nonmetastatic thyroid tumors. Study-wide background: Malignant and benign thyroid patients had repertoires compared in peripheral blood and tumor or nodule tissue.

In the original processing: Between-group CDR3 differences, defined by clinicopathological status, yielded a distant-metastasis classifier for papillary thyroid cancer. MiXCR re-clonotyped the PCR reads for TCRdb. These V and J calls derive from TCRdb rather than the authors' analysis. The data show under 30,000 clones, with more than 20% seen just once and under 2.5% held by the top ten. V dropped 2 bases and J dropped 2; count of bases not matched to a gene: 1. There are 15 residues in the CDR3. The germline CDR1 and CDR2 sequences are SGHRS and YFSETQ. Patients were all untreated before their thyroid surgery. Study-wide findings and caveats: In blood and tumor, TCR beta diversity was reportedly significantly higher in malignant thyroid tumors than in benign nodules.

This clone is medium-sized in the sample. What it recognizes is unknown. The sample holds other DNA sequences that translate to the same CDR3. This sequence originates from a female donor with papillary thyroid cancer or a benign thyroid nodule (not recorded which). Some clones in this sample may be carry-over from other donors' samples. The sequencing sample was made of blood. The gene calls are TRBV5-1 and TRBJ1-3; 10 positions agree with TRBD1. This CDR3 is CASSFGQGAGNTIYF. The CDR3 coding sequence is TGCGCCAGCAGCTTTGGACAGGGGGCTGGAAACACCATATATTTT.